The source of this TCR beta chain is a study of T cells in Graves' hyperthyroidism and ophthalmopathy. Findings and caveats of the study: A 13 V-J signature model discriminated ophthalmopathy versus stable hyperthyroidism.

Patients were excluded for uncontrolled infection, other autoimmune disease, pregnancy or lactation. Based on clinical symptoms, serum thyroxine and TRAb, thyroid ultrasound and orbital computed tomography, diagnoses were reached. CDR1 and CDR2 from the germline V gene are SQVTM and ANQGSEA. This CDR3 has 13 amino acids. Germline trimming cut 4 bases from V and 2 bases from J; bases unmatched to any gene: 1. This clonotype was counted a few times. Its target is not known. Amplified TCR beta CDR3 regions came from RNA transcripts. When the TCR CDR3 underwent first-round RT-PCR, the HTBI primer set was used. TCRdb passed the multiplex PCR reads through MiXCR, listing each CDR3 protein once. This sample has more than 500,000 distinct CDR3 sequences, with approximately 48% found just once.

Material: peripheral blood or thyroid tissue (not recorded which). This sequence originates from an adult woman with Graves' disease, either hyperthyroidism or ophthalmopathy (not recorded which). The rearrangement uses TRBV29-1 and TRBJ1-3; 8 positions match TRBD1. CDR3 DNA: TGCAGCGTTGTGACAGGGGCTGGAAACACCATATATTTT. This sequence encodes CSVVTGAGNTIYF.